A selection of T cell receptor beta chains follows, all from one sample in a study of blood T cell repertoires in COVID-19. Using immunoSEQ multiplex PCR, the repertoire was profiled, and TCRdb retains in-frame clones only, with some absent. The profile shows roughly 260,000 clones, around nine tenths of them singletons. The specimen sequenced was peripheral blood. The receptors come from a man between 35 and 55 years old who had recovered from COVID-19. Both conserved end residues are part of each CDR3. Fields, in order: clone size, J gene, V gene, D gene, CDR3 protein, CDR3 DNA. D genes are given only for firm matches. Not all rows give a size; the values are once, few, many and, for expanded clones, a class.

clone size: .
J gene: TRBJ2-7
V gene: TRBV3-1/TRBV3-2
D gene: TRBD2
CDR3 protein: CASSQDFGGAYEQYF
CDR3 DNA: TGTGCCAGCAGCCAAGATTTCGGGGGGGCCTACGAGCAGTACTTC

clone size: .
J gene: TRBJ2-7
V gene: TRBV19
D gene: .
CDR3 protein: CASSLDRYEQYF
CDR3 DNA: TGTGCCAGTAGTTTGGACAGATACGAGCAGTACTTC

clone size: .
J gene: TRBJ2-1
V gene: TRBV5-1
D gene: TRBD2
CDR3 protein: CASSLSGVAGNEQFF
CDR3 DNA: TGCGCCAGCAGCCTTAGCGGGGTCGCGGGAAATGAGCAGTTCTTC

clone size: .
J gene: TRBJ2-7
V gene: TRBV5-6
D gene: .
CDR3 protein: CASSQRVTYEQYF
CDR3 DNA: TGTGCCAGCAGCCAAAGAGTAACCTACGAGCAGTACTTC

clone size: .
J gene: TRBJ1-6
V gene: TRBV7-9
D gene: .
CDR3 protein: CASSWDGSSYNSPLHF
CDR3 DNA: TGTGCCAGCAGCTGGGACGGGAGCTCCTATAATTCACCCCTCCACTTT

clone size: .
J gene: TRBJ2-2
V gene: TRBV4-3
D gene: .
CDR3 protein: CASSSAVDTGELFF
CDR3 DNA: TGCGCCAGCAGCTCCGCGGTGGACACCGGGGAGCTGTTTTTT

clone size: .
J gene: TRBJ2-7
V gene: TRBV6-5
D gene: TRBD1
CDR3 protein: CASKSDRPLYEQYF
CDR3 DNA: TGTGCCAGCAAATCGGACAGGCCCCTCTACGAGCAGTACTTC

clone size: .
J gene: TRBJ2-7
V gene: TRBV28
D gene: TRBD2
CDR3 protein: CASSPAGYAGVVF
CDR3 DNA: TGTGCCAGCAGTCCCGCAGGGTACGCGGGAGTGGTCTTC

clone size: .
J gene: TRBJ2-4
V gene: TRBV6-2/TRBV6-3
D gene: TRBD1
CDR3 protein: CASSYDRGIQYF
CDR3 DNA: TGTGCCAGCAGTTACGACAGGGGCATTCAGTACTTC

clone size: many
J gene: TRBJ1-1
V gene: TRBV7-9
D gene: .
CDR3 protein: CASSAIHREAFF
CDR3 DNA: TGTGCCAGCAGCGCGATACACAGAGAAGCTTTCTTT

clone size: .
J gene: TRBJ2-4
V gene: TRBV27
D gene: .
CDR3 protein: CASRSLGGTTLGAKNIQYF
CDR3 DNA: TGTGCCAGCCGGTCTTTGGGTGGCACCACCCTCGGGGCCAAAAACATTCAGTACTTC

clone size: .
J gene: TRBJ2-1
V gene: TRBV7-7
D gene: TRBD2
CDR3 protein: CASSLDREGYNEQFF
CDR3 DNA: TGTGCCAGCAGCTTAGATCGGGAGGGGTACAATGAGCAGTTCTTC

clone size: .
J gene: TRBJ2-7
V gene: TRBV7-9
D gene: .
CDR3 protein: CASSRGQGYEQYF
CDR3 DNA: TGTGCCAGCAGCCGAGGTCAGGGCTACGAGCAGTACTTC

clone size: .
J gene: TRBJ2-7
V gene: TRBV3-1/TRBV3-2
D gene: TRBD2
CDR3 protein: CASSEGGLAGLPSYEQYF
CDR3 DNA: TGTGCCAGCAGCGAGGGGGGACTAGCGGGACTCCCCTCCTACGAGCAGTACTTC

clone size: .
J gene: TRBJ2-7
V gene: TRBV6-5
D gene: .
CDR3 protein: CASSYDTAPEQYF
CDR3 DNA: TGTGCCAGCAGTTACGACACGGCCCCAGAGCAGTACTTC

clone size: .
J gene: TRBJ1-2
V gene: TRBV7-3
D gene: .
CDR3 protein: CASSLTGQNYGYTF
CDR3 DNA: TGTGCCAGCAGCTTGACTGGACAGAACTATGGCTACACCTTC

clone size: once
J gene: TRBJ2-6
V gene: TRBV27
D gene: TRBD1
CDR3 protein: CASTGGEGSGANVLTF
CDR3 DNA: TGTGCCAGCACAGGGGGCGAAGGATCTGGGGCCAACGTCCTGACTTTC

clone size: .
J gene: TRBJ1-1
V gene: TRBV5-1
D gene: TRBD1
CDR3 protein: CASSLVGQANEAFF
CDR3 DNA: TGCGCCAGCAGCTTGGTGGGACAGGCCAACGAAGCTTTCTTT

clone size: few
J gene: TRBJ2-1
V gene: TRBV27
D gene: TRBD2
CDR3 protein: CASSPRLAGGQNEQFF
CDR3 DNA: TGTGCCAGCAGTCCTCGACTAGCGGGGGGGCAGAATGAGCAGTTCTTC

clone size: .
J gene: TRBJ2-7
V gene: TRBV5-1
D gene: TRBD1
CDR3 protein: CASSLGDRATTYEQYF
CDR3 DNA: TGCGCCAGCAGCTTGGGCGACAGGGCCACGACCTACGAGCAGTACTTC

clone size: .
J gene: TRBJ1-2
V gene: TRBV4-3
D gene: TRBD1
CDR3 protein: CASSQAGTGDYGYTF
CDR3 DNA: TGCGCCAGCAGCCAAGCCGGGACAGGGGACTATGGCTACACCTTC

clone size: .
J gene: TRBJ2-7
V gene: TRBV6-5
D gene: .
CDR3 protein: CASSYSMIAPYEQYF
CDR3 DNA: TGTGCCAGCAGTTACTCTATGATAGCCCCTTACGAGCAGTACTTC

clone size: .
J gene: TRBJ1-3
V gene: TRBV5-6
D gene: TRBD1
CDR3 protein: CASSRLDRPGNTIYF
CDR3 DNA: TGTGCCAGCAGCCGCCTGGACAGGCCAGGAAACACCATATATTTT

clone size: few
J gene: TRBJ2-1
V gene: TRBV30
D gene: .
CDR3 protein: CAWEGGQKYNEQFF
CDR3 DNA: TGTGCCTGGGAGGGGGGGCAAAAATACAATGAGCAGTTCTTC

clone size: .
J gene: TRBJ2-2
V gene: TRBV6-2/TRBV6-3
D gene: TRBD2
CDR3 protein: CASSSPTSGGLGTGELFF
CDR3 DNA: TGTGCCAGCAGTTCGCCGACTAGCGGGGGCCTGGGTACCGGGGAGCTGTTTTTT

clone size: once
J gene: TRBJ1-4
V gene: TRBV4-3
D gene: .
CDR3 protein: CASSQDVRASREKLFF
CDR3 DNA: TGCGCCAGCAGCCAAGATGTCAGGGCGAGTCGTGAAAAACTGTTTTTT

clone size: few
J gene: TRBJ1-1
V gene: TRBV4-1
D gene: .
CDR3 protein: CASSGILKGTEAFF
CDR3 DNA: TGCGCCAGCAGCGGTATCCTTAAGGGGACTGAAGCTTTCTTT

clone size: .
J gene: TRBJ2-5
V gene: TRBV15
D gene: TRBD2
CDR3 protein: CATGRAGRVETQYF
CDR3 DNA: TGTGCCACCGGAAGGGCAGGGAGGGTGGAGACCCAGTACTTC

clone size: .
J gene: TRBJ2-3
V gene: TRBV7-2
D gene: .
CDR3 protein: CASSLAPSPDTQYF
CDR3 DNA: TGTGCCAGCAGCTTAGCTCCTAGCCCAGATACGCAGTATTTT

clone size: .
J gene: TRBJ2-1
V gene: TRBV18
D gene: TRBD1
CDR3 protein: CASSPAPGQGINEQFF
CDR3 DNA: TGTGCCAGCTCACCGGCCCCAGGACAGGGAATCAATGAGCAGTTCTTC

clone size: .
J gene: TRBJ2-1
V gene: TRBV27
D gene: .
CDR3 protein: CASSLYHRSSYNEQFF
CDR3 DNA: TGTGCCAGCAGTTTATATCATCGGAGCTCCTACAATGAGCAGTTCTTC

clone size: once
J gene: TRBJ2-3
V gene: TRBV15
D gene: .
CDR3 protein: CATSGRWDTTDTQYF
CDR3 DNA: TGTGCCACCAGCGGACGATGGGACACTACAGATACGCAGTATTTT

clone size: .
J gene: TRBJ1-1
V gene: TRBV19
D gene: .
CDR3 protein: CASSLGRVISEAFF
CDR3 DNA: TGTGCCAGTAGCCTGGGGAGGGTAATTTCTGAAGCTTTCTTT

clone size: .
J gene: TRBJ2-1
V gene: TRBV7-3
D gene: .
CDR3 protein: CASSLKGGNEQFF
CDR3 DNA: TGTGCCAGCAGCTTAAAGGGGGGGAATGAGCAGTTCTTC

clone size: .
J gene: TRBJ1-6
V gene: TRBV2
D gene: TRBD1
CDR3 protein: CASRGDSSYNSPLHF
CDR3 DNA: TGTGCCAGCAGGGGGGACAGCTCCTATAATTCACCCCTCCACTTT

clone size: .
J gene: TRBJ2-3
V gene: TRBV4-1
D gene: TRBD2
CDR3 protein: CASSQDKLAGVTDTQYF
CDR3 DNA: TGCGCCAGCAGCCAAGATAAACTAGCGGGGGTTACAGATACGCAGTATTTT

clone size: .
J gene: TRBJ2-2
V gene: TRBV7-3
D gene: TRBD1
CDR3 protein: CASSRDRGIGELFF
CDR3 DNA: TGTGCCAGCAGCCGGGACAGGGGCATCGGGGAGCTGTTTTTT

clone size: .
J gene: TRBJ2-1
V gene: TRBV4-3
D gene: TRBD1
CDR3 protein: CASSQETGGSYNEQFF
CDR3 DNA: TGCGCCAGCAGCCAAGAAACAGGGGGCTCCTACAATGAGCAGTTCTTC

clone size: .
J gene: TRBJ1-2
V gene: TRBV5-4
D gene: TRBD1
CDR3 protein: CASRETYRGPGGYTF
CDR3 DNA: TGTGCCAGCAGGGAAACCTACAGGGGGCCGGGTGGCTACACCTTC

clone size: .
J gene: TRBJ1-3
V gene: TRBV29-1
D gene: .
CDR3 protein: CSVLVQVNTIYF
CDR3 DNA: TGCAGCGTTCTTGTACAGGTGAACACCATATATTTT

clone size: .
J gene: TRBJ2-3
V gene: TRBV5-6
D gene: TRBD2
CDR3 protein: CASSASGTSGDTQYF
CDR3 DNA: TGTGCCAGCAGCGCCTCCGGGACTAGCGGAGATACGCAGTATTTT

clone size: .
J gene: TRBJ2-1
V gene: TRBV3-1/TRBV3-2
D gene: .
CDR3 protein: CASSRGDANEQFF
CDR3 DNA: TGTGCCAGCAGCCGGGGGGACGCCAATGAGCAGTTCTTC

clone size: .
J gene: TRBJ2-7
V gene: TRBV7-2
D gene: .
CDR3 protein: CASSLAPGVREQYF
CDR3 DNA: TGTGCCAGCAGCTTAGCGCCGGGGGTGCGTGAGCAGTACTTC

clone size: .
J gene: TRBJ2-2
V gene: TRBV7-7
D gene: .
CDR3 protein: CASSQLPPGNTGELFF
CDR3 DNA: TGTGCCAGCAGCCAACTACCCCCGGGGAACACCGGGGAGCTGTTTTTT

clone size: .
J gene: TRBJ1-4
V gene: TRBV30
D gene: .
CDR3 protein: CAWSVAGVREKLFF
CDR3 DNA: TGTGCCTGGAGTGTAGCAGGCGTCAGGGAAAAACTGTTTTTT

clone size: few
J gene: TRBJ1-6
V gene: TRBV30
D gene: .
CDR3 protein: CAWRPGYNSPLHF
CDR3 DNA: TGTGCCTGGAGACCGGGGTATAATTCACCCCTCCACTTT

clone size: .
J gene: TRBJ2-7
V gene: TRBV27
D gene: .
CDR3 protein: CASSVSGFGEQYF
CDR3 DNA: TGTGCCAGCAGTGTCTCAGGCTTCGGAGAGCAGTACTTC

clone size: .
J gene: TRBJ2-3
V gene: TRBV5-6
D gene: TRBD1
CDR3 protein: CASSLPTGVGTQYF
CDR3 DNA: TGTGCCAGCAGCTTACCGACAGGGGTGGGTACGCAGTATTTT

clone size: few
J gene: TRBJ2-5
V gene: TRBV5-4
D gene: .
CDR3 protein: CASRLGERVSETQYF
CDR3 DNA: TGTGCCAGCAGGCTTGGGGAGCGTGTGTCGGAGACCCAGTACTTC

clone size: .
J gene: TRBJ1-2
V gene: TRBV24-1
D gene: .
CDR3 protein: CAVGGSAGLGYTF
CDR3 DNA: TGTGCCGTAGGGGGTTCTGCAGGGCTTGGCTACACCTTC

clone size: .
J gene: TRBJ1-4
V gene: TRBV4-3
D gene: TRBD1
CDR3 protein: CASSQGDRDNEKLFF
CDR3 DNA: TGCGCCAGCAGCCAAGGCGACAGGGATAATGAAAAACTGTTTTTT